The next 21 T cell receptor beta chains were all read from a single sample in a study of blood T cell repertoires in COVID-19. The repertoire was sequenced with immunoSEQ multiplex PCR; TCRdb's copy has only in-frame clones and lacks some. The sample yields roughly 200,000 clones, roughly 94% seen once. Sequencing was performed on peripheral blood. All receptors come from a man under 40 with COVID-19, enrolled during active disease.

The V and J genes are TRBV18 and TRBJ1-1, with D perhaps TRBD1 (6 bases). This CDR3 comprises 17 residues. Between the trimmed V and J ends, which lost 4 bases and 1 base, there was a span of 19 bases. Germline CDR1 reads KGHSH; CDR2 reads LQKENI. The CDR3 bases are TGTGCCAGCTCACGTACCGCTAAACAGGGTTCGAACACTGAAGCTTTCTTT. This translates into CASSRTAKQGSNTEAFF.

The chain has TRBV14 and TRBJ2-7; TRBD2 is a possible D gene (6 bases). Germline lookup yields CDR1 SGHDN and CDR2 FVKESK. Between the trimmed V and J ends, which lost 1 base and 7 bases, there was a span of 8 bases. CDR3 length: 12 amino acids. The CDR3 coding sequence is TGTGCCAGCAGCCAAGTGCGGGGTGAGCAGTACTTC. It specifies CASSQVRGEQYF.

The chain recombines TRBV5-1 with TRBJ1-1; D not certain. This CDR3 is built from 16 residues. V was trimmed by 1 base and J by 0 bases, leaving 13 bases between them. Germline V gene data show CDR1 as SGHRS and CDR2 as YFSETQ. The chain's CDR3 is CASSLSGLGMNTEAFF. CDR3 nucleotide sequence: TGCGCCAGCAGCTTGTCGGGCCTCGGGATGAACACTGAAGCTTTCTTT.

V usage is TRBV9 and J usage is TRBJ1-1; 7 positions match TRBD1. Per the germline V gene, CDR1 is SGDLS and CDR2 is YYNGEE. J was trimmed by 1 base and V by 2 bases; bases with no gene match: 2. This CDR3 has 14 amino acids. As DNA, the CDR3 is TGTGCCAGCAGCGTGACAGGGTCGAACACTGAAGCTTTCTTT. This encodes CASSVTGSNTEAFF.

The chain combines TRBV30 with TRBJ1-2; 10 bases fit TRBD1. Germline V CDR1 and CDR2: GTSNPN, SVGIG (reference sequence). With V trimmed by 7 bases and J by 5 bases, 7 bases remained unmatched. CDR3 size: 13 residues. CDR3 nucleotides: TGTGCCTCCCGGGACAGGGGACATTATGGCTACACCTTC. It encodes CASRDRGHYGYTF.

The genes are TRBV3-1 (or the pseudogene TRBV3-2) and TRBJ2-3; no definite D call. This CDR3 has 15 residues. V was cut by 0 bases and J by 7 bases, with 14 bases left in between. CDR1 and CDR2 (germline): LGHDT, YNNKEL (reference sequence). The DNA of the CDR3 is TGTGCCAGCAGCCAAGATCCGATAGCAATATATACGCAGTATTTT. This translates into CASSQDPIAIYTQYF.

The rearrangement links TRBV6-6 to TRBJ1-5, with TRBD1 as a possible D gene (6 bases). This CDR3 comprises 17 residues. Germline values: CDR1 MNHNY, CDR2 SVGAGI (reference sequence). V was trimmed by 5 bases and J by 2 bases, leaving 19 bases between them. The CDR3 region has the DNA TGTGCCAGCAGTCACGGGACATCCACCGGAGGCAATCAGCCCCAGCATTTT. Translating gives CASSHGTSTGGNQPQHF.

Comments on this clone: Being one base from a much bigger clone, this may be a read error. The chain carries TRBV2 and TRBJ2-3, with TRBD1 as a possible D gene (6 bases). Trimming cost V 6 bases and J 3 bases, with 16 bases left between them. This CDR3 has 15 residues. Germline V gene lookup returns CDR1 SNHLY and CDR2 FYNNEI. CDR3 amino acids: CASRRDKGKTDTQYF. The CDR3 nucleotides are TGTGCCAGCAGGAGGGACAAGGGTAAAACAGATACGCAGTATTTT.

The chain combines TRBV6-5 with TRBJ1-6, with D perhaps TRBD1 (5 bases). This CDR3 has 15 amino acids. Trimming stripped 6 bases from V and 6 bases from J, with 15 bases between. Germline-derived CDR1 and CDR2 are MNHEY and SVGAGI. The CDR3: CASSSRDDFNSPLHF. The CDR3 nucleotides read TGTGCCAGCAGCAGCAGGGATGATTTTAATTCACCCCTCCACTTT.

Only one count was recorded for this clone. This chain connects TRBV5-1 to TRBJ2-7; 7 bases fit TRBD1. V shed 4 bases, J shed 4 bases, and the junction held 8 bases outside the gene matches. In germline, CDR1 is SGHRS, CDR2 YFSETQ. The CDR3 consists of 14 residues. This CDR3 is CASSPDREVYEQYF. CDR3 DNA sequence: TGCGCCAGCAGCCCCGACAGGGAAGTTTACGAGCAGTACTTC.

V gene TRBV30 combines with J gene TRBJ1-6, with unresolved D. CDR1 GTSNPN and CDR2 SVGIG come from the germline V gene (reference sequence). This CDR3 spans 11 amino acids. The ends were cut back, 3 bases at V and 8 bases at J, with 5 bases in the middle. CDR3 region: CAWREDSPLHF. The CDR3 DNA reads as TGTGCCTGGAGGGAGGATTCACCCCTCCACTTT. The full variable domain, with the rest looked up from reference TRBV30 and TRBJ1-6, is SQTIHQWPATLVQPVGSPLSLECTVEGTSNPNLYWYRQAAGRGLQLLFYSVGIGQISSEVPQNLSASRPQDRQFILSSKKLLLSDSGFYLCAWREDSPLHFGNGTRLTVT.

The genes are TRBV4-2 and TRBJ1-3; D unclear. The V gene's germline CDR1 is LGHNA and CDR2 YNFKEQ. The CDR3 runs to 16 residues. V was shortened by 4 bases and J by 1 base, with 14 bases between the two germline ends. Here the CDR3 DNA reads TGTGCCAGCAGCCCCCCGCTATCGGTATCTGGAAACACCATATATTTT. This encodes CASSPPLSVSGNTIYF.

V is TRBV6-5 and J is TRBJ2-7; 10 positions match TRBD2. V was pared by 0 bases and J by 6 bases, with 5 bases of the junction left unmatched. The length of the CDR3 is 15 residues. Looked up from germline, CDR1 is MNHEY and CDR2 is SVGAGI. The chain's CDR3 is CASSYSSGGAPEQYF. The CDR3, as DNA: TGTGCCAGCAGTTACTCGAGCGGGGGGGCCCCCGAGCAGTACTTC.

V usage is TRBV9 and J usage is TRBJ2-2; the D is unclear. Germline values: CDR1 SGDLS, CDR2 YYNGEE. V dropped 5 bases and J dropped 0 bases, with 14 bases sitting between them. The CDR3 is 16 amino acids. Here the CDR3 reads CASSPLSSANTGELFF. The CDR3 coding sequence is TGTGCCAGCAGTCCTCTTAGTAGTGCGAACACCGGGGAGCTGTTTTTT. The full variable domain, completed using reference TRBV9 and TRBJ2-2, is DSGVTQTPKHLITATGQRVTLRCSPRSGDLSVYWYQQSLDQGLQFLIQYYNGEERAKGNILERFSAQQFPDLHSELNLSSLELGDSALYFCASSPLSSANTGELFFGEGSRLTVL.

Here the CDR3 reads CASRETVSSYEQYF. In DNA, the CDR3 is TGTGCCAGCAGGGAGACAGTAAGCTCCTACGAGCAGTACTTC. The chain has TRBV11-2 and TRBJ2-7; possibly TRBD1 for D (5 bases). CDR1 and CDR2 (germline): SGHAT, FQNNGV. Trimming took 6 bases from V and 0 from J, leaving 12 bases between them. The CDR3 runs to 14 residues.

CDR3 sequence (DNA): TGCAGCGTTGATACCGGGACAGGGGTCGGGAACACCGGGGAGCTGTTTTTT. Encoded protein: CSVDTGTGVGNTGELFF. The genes are TRBV29-1 and TRBJ2-2, with 10 nucleotides matching TRBD1. The CDR3 length is 17 residues. Looked up from germline, CDR1 is SQVTM and CDR2 is ANQGSEA. The V segment lost 3 bases and the J segment 1 base; nucleotides outside the gene matches: 8.

The genes are TRBV19 and TRBJ2-7; 8 bases agree with TRBD1. This CDR3 contains 13 residues. Germline assignment: CDR1 LNHDA and CDR2 SQIVND (reference sequence). The V and J ends lost 4 bases and 2 bases, in that order; junction bases with no gene match: 1. The DNA for the CDR3 is TGTGCCAGTAGTAGACAGGGGACCTACGAGCAGTACTTC. Its protein is CASSRQGTYEQYF.

The chain links TRBV5-1 to TRBJ2-1; 9 bases agree with TRBD1. V trimming: 4 bases; J trimming: 8 bases; junction bases outside the gene matches: 13. Germline-derived CDR1 and CDR2 are SGHRS and YFSETQ. The CDR3 has 16 residues. The CDR3 coding sequence is TGCGCCAGCAGCCACGAACAGGGGGCGCTTTCCGATGAGCAGTTCTTC. Translating gives CASSHEQGALSDEQFF. Based on the CDR3 plus reference TRBV5-1 and TRBJ2-1, the full variable domain is KAGVTQTPRYLIKTRGQQVTLSCSPISGHRSVSWYQQTPGQGLQFLFEYFSETQRNKGNFPGRFSGRQFSNSRSEMNVSTLELGDSALYLCASSHEQGALSDEQFFGPGTRLTVL.

CDR3 bases: TGTGCCTGGAGTACCGACAGGGGAAATCAGCCCCAGCATTTT. Its protein product is CAWSTDRGNQPQHF. The J gene is TRBJ1-5, the V gene TRBV30; 8 bases are a match to TRBD1. The CDR3 contains 14 residues. Germline V lookup: CDR1 GTSNPN, CDR2 SVGIG (reference sequence). With 2 bases clipped from V and 4 bases from J, the junction kept 4 bases outside the gene matches.

This clone was seen a single time. The chain uses TRBV10-2 and TRBJ1-5; D unresolved. Trimming shortened V by 6 bases and J by 5 bases, and 11 bases separated the two germline ends. CDR1 is WSHSY and CDR2 is SAAADI in the germline V gene. CDR3 size: 13 residues. As DNA, the CDR3 is TGCGCCAGCAGCGAACTGTCTGATCAGCCCCAGCATTTT. It translates to CASSELSDQPQHF.

The chain combines TRBV5-1 with TRBJ2-7; weak D call: TRBD1 (5 bases). The V end lost 4 bases, the J end lost 4 bases, and 18 bases lay between the germline ends. Germline values: CDR1 SGHRS, CDR2 YFSETQ. This CDR3 contains 15 residues. The CDR3 is CASSLLQGSKYEQYF. The CDR3 coding sequence is TGCGCCAGCAGCCTCCTGCAGGGTTCGAAGTACGAGCAGTACTTC.